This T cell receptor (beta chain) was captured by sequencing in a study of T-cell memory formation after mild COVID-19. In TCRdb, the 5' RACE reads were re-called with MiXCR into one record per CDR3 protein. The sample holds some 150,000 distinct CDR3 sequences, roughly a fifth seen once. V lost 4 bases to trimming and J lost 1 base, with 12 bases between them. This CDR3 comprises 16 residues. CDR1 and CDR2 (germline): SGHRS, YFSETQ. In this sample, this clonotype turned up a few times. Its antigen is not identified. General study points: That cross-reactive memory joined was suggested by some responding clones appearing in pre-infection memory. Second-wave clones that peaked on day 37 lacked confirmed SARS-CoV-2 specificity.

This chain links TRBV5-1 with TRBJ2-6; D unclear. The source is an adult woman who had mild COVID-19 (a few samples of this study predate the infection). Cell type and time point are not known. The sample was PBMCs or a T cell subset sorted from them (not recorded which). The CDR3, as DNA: TGCGCCAGCAGCCTCCGGCACGGTTCTGGGGCCAACGTCCTGACTTTC. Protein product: CASSLRHGSGANVLTF.